Listed below are T cell receptor beta chains from one sample, sequenced in a study of blood T cell repertoires in COVID-19. This table comes from immunoSEQ multiplex PCR, and its TCRdb copy is limited to in-frame clones, with some not included. The sample has about 160,000 clones, 79% seen once. The specimen sequenced was peripheral blood. The receptors derive from a woman in her sixties with COVID-19, enrolled during active disease. Both conserved end residues are part of each CDR3. Fields, in order: D gene, V gene, clone size, J gene, CDR3 DNA, CDR3 protein. A D gene is named only where the DNA matches it firmly. Some rows mark clone size as missing; the rest say once, few, many or name a class of expanded clone.

TRBD2	TRBV19	-	TRBJ2-1	TGTGCCAGTAGTCCGGACCTCACCGGGACTAGCGGGAGGATATCCTACAATGAGCAGTTCTTC	CASSPDLTGTSGRISYNEQFF
TRBD2	TRBV7-2	-	TRBJ2-1	TGTGCCAGCAGCTTAGAACTAGCGGGGAACAATGAGCAGTTCTTC	CASSLELAGNNEQFF
-	TRBV7-5	few	TRBJ1-3	TGTGCCAGAAGCTTACGACAGGGCAGCTCTGGAAACACCATATATTTT	CARSLRQGSSGNTIYF
TRBD1	TRBV28	once	TRBJ2-7	TGTGCCAGCAGTGAGGAAAGAGCCGGGACAGGGATCTCCTACGAGCAGTACTTC	CASSEERAGTGISYEQYF
-	TRBV21-1	-	TRBJ1-1	TGTGCCAGCAGACTCGAGGACAGGAGATACATGAACACTGAAGCTTTCTTT	CASRLEDRRYMNTEAFF
TRBD1	TRBV2	-	TRBJ1-4	TGTGCCAGCAGACAGGGGCTTGCTGAAAAACTGTTTTTT	CASRQGLAEKLFF
TRBD2	TRBV10-3	-	TRBJ2-1	TGTGCCATCGGGGGGGTGGGAGCGGGAATTTTAGGGTCCTACAATGAGCAGTTCTTC	CAIGGVGAGILGSYNEQFF
TRBD1	TRBV5-1	-	TRBJ1-6	TGCGCCAGCAGCTTAGGACAGGGTCAATCCGGTTCACCCCTCCACTTT	CASSLGQGQSGSPLHF
-	TRBV19	-	TRBJ2-7	TGTGCCAGTAGCGCCCCGGGGGAGGTCTACGAGCAGTACTTC	CASSAPGEVYEQYF
TRBD1	TRBV19	-	TRBJ2-3	TGTGCCAGTAGTGAGCCCAAACCGGGACAGGGACCAGATACGCAGTATTTT	CASSEPKPGQGPDTQYF
TRBD2	TRBV5-1	-	TRBJ2-2	TGCGCCAGCACCCTAGCGGGGGTGACGAACACCGGGGAGCTGTTTTTT	CASTLAGVTNTGELFF
TRBD1	TRBV7-3	-	TRBJ2-6	TGTGCCAGCAGCGGACAGGGGAGTGGGGCCAACGTCCTGACTTTC	CASSGQGSGANVLTF
-	TRBV11-3	-	TRBJ2-6	TGTGCCAGCAGCAGAGACTCTGGGGCCAACGTCCTGACTTTC	CASSRDSGANVLTF
-	TRBV6-5	-	TRBJ1-5	TGTGCCAGCACCACCCGGGAACTAAATCAGCCCCAGCATTTT	CASTTRELNQPQHF
-	TRBV27	-	TRBJ1-2	TGTGCCAGCAGTTTGGGGCGTTCTAACTATGGCTACACCTTC	CASSLGRSNYGYTF
TRBD1	TRBV28	-	TRBJ1-4	TGTGCCAGCAGTTTGGACAGGGGAAGGGAAAAACTGTTTTTT	CASSLDRGREKLFF
TRBD1	TRBV5-1	-	TRBJ2-1	TGCGCCAGCAGCTTGGCCCCAGGGGGCGATGAGCAGTTCTTC	CASSLAPGGDEQFF
-	TRBV28	-	TRBJ1-1	TGTGCCAGCACCCCGACAGGACCGAACACTGAAGCTTTCTTT	CASTPTGPNTEAFF
TRBD2	TRBV7-8	-	TRBJ2-7	TGTGCCAGCAGTTACGGGGGGGCCTACGAGCAGTACTTC	CASSYGGAYEQYF
TRBD2	TRBV5-1	-	TRBJ2-3	TGCGCCAGCAGCTTAGGGGGGAGCGGGAGAATCGCAGATACGCAGTATTTT	CASSLGGSGRIADTQYF
-	TRBV5-1	-	TRBJ1-1	TGCGCCAGCAGACCCGAGCGGATTCATTCGGGTGAAGCTTTCTTT	CASRPERIHSGEAFF
-	TRBV5-1	-	TRBJ2-3	TGCGCCAGCAGCGAGAATCCTAGCACAGATACGCAGTATTTT	CASSENPSTDTQYF
-	TRBV28	-	TRBJ1-1	TGTGCCAGCAGAACCGGGACGGGAGATCCGAACACTGAAGCTTTCTTT	CASRTGTGDPNTEAFF
-	TRBV28	-	TRBJ1-1	TGTGCCAGCAGTCCCCCTAAGGGGAGGATGAACACTGAAGCTTTCTTT	CASSPPKGRMNTEAFF
TRBD2	TRBV24-1	-	TRBJ2-2	TGTGCCACCAGTGATCCCACTAGCGGGAGATACACCGGGGAGCTGTTTTTT	CATSDPTSGRYTGELFF
TRBD1	TRBV7-2	once	TRBJ1-4	TGTGCCAGCAGCTCTGCCGCTGCCTCAGGGGGTAGGGAAAAACTGTTTTTT	CASSSAAASGGREKLFF
-	TRBV5-6	few	TRBJ1-3	TGTGCCAGCAGCTTAGCAGAGACTTCCAGAAACACCATATATTTT	CASSLAETSRNTIYF
-	TRBV28	-	TRBJ1-2	TGTGCCAGCAGTTTCAAGGCTTGGGCATATGGCTACACCTTC	CASSFKAWAYGYTF
TRBD2	TRBV30	-	TRBJ2-2	TGTGCCTGGAGTGCGGGGAGCGGGAGGTACTCCGGGGAGCTGTTTTTT	CAWSAGSGRYSGELFF
-	TRBV7-3	-	TRBJ2-1	TGTGCCAGCAGCCCCCGAGCGAACAATGAGCAGTTCTTC	CASSPRANNEQFF
-	TRBV14	-	TRBJ2-1	TGTGCCAGCAGCCACAAAGGGAGGCCCTACAATGAGCAGTTCTTC	CASSHKGRPYNEQFF
TRBD1	TRBV6-5	-	TRBJ2-7	TGTGCCAGCAGGGGGACAGGGAGCTACGAGCAGTACTTC	CASRGTGSYEQYF
-	TRBV6-2/TRBV6-3	many	TRBJ1-3	TGTGCCAGCAGTTACTCGGGGAGGGTTGCTGGAAACACCATATATTTT	CASSYSGRVAGNTIYF
TRBD1	TRBV19	-	TRBJ1-1	TGTGCCAGTAGTATGGGAACAGGGGGCCGGTGGACTGAAGCTTTCTTT	CASSMGTGGRWTEAFF
-	TRBV29-1	-	TRBJ2-6	TGCAGCGTGCGAACTGGCTCTGGGGCCAACGTCCTGACTTTC	CSVRTGSGANVLTF
TRBD1	TRBV7-3	-	TRBJ2-2	TGTGCCAGCAGCGCGACAGGGGCCCTCATGGGGACCGGGGAGCTGTTTTTT	CASSATGALMGTGELFF
-	TRBV9	few	TRBJ2-2	TGTGCCAGCAGCCTACCGACAGGTCGGATCACCGGGGAGCTGTTTTTT	CASSLPTGRITGELFF
-	TRBV9	-	TRBJ1-4	TGTGCCAGCAGCGTAGAAGTGGGGAGGGAGAAACTGTTTTTT	CASSVEVGREKLFF
TRBD1	TRBV7-8	-	TRBJ2-1	TGTGCCAGCAGCTTTGGGACAGGGGATAACAATGAGCAGTTCTTC	CASSFGTGDNNEQFF
-	TRBV5-3	-	TRBJ1-5	TGTGCCAGAAGCTTAAGGCGAGGACTTAGCAATCAGCCCCAGCATTTT	CARSLRRGLSNQPQHF
TRBD1	TRBV15	few	TRBJ1-5	TGTGCCACCAGCGGCGGACAGGGAGTACAGCCCCAGCATTTT	CATSGGQGVQPQHF
TRBD1	TRBV4-1	few	TRBJ1-6	TGCGCCAGCAGCCAACAACTGGGGACAGGGAATTCACCCCTCCACTTT	CASSQQLGTGNSPLHF
TRBD1	TRBV7-9	once	TRBJ1-2	TGTGCCAGCAGCTTAACGACAGGGGGAATGGAATCTCGTGGCTACACCTTC	CASSLTTGGMESRGYTF
TRBD2	TRBV7-2	-	TRBJ2-2	TGTGCCAGCAGCCCCCGGTTAGCGGGGATGAACACCGGGGAGCTGTTTTTT	CASSPRLAGMNTGELFF
-	TRBV7-9	-	TRBJ2-5	TGTGCCAGCAGCGCGTCTCAGGGGTTGGGAGAGACCCAGTACTTC	CASSASQGLGETQYF
-	TRBV29-1	-	TRBJ2-1	TGCAGCGGTGGACAGAGAAACAATGAGCAGTTCTTC	CSGGQRNNEQFF
-	TRBV4-3	once	TRBJ1-2	TGCGCCAGCAGCCAAGATAGTGGGGGGACCGCCTATGGCTACACCTTC	CASSQDSGGTAYGYTF
TRBD1	TRBV5-1	-	TRBJ2-7	TGCGCCAGCAGCCCGGACAGGGCCTACGAGCAGTACTTC	CASSPDRAYEQYF
-	TRBV5-1	-	TRBJ2-7	TGCGCCAGCAGCTTGTCTCCCGGGAGTGCGTACGAGCAGTACTTC	CASSLSPGSAYEQYF
TRBD1	TRBV5-1	-	TRBJ1-2	TGCGCCAGCAGCTTGCCCCTGGACAGGGGCAACGGCTACACCTTC	CASSLPLDRGNGYTF
TRBD2	TRBV5-4	-	TRBJ2-7	TGTGCCAGCAGCCCACCCGGGAGGGAGGCAACCTACGAGCAGTACTTC	CASSPPGREATYEQYF
-	TRBV15	-	TRBJ1-2	TGTGCCACCAGCAGAGCGGAAATAACAGAAGGCTACACCTTC	CATSRAEITEGYTF
-	TRBV28	-	TRBJ1-4	TGTGCCAGCACCCCCACTCGGTTTAATGAAAAACTGTTTTTT	CASTPTRFNEKLFF
TRBD2	TRBV7-6	-	TRBJ2-3	TGTGCCAGCAGCTTGGGGAGCGGGAGGGCCGCAGATACGCAGTATTTT	CASSLGSGRAADTQYF
-	TRBV9	-	TRBJ1-5	TGTGCCAGCAGCGTGGGAGACTTCAGCGGAAATCAGCCCCAGCATTTT	CASSVGDFSGNQPQHF
-	TRBV7-2	-	TRBJ2-1	TGTGCCAGCAGCGACGGACACCCCTACAATGAGCAGTTCTTC	CASSDGHPYNEQFF
-	TRBV5-5	-	TRBJ2-5	TGTGCCAGCAGCTTGGGGACTGTCCCACAAGAGACCCAGTACTTC	CASSLGTVPQETQYF